This TCR beta chain is drawn from a study of persistence of HIV-infected CD4 T cells. Study-level results: Antigen-responding cells were enriched for degenerate expanded CDR3beta sequences.

An overlapping HIV-1 Gag peptide pool stimulated these cells at roughly 1 ug/peptide/mL. Sorted nonresponding memory CD4+ T cells were CD40L-negative, CD69-negative, CD45RO-high. Anti-CD28/CD49d costimulation, CD40-blocking antibody and enfuvirtide were given to CD8-depleted PBMCs for approximately 18 hours. This clone has more than one count but fewer than ten. Its antigen is undetermined. From germline, CDR1 is LGHDT and CDR2 YNNKEL (reference sequence). Trimming cost V 5 bases and J 4 bases, with 17 bases left between them. The CDR3 sequence is 15 residues long. Sequencing used immunoSEQ version 4 in survey mode. Profiled with immunoSEQ multiplex PCR; TCRdb holds only in-frame clones, not every one. The profile shows just under 65,000 clones, more than 70% of them singletons.

This TCR was sampled from an adult man with HIV who was CMV-seropositive. Sequenced material: CD4+ T cells sorted from PBMCs after roughly 17-hour stimulation, taken from a patient who received antiretroviral therapy. The chain recombines TRBV3-1 (or the pseudogene TRBV3-2) with TRBJ1-1; weak D call: TRBD1 (5 bases). The CDR3: CASSAGTGSGTEAFF. The CDR3 bases are TGTGCCAGCAGCGCCGGGACGGGCTCCGGCACTGAAGCTTTCTTT.